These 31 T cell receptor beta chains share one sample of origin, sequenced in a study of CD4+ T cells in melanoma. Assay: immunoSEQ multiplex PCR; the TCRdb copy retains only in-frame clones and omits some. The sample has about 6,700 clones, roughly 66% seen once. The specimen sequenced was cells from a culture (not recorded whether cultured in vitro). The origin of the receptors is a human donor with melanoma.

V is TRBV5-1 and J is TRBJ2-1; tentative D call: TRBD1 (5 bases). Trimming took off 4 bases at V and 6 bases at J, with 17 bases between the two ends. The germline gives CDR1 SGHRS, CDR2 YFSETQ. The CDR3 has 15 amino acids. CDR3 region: CASSNSWGHSNEQFF. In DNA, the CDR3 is TGCGCCAGCAGCAACAGCTGGGGCCACTCCAATGAGCAGTTCTTC.

The CDR3 sequence is CAWKRAGNTIYF. The CDR3, as DNA: TGTGCCTGGAAGAGGGCGGGAAACACCATATATTTT. The V call is TRBV30, the J call TRBJ1-3; no clear D. The V end lost 4 bases, the J end lost 4 bases, and 8 bases lay between the germline ends. The CDR3 contains 12 residues. From germline, CDR1 is GTSNPN and CDR2 SVGIG (reference sequence).

For the CDR3, the DNA is TGTGCCAGCAGCCAATCAGGCGGGACTCGCATCTATGGCTACACCTTC. This codes for CASSQSGGTRIYGYTF. V usage is TRBV16 and J usage is TRBJ1-2, with TRBD1 as a possible D gene (5 bases). Trimming pared 0 bases from V and 4 bases from J, leaving 15 bases between. From germline, CDR1 is KGHSY and CDR2 FQNENV. The CDR3 is 16 amino acids.

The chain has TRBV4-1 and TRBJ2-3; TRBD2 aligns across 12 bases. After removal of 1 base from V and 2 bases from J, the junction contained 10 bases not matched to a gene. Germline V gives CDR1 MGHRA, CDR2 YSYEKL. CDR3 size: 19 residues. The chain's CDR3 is CASSQGPSGGARSTDTQYF. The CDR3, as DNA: TGCGCCAGCAGCCAAGGCCCTAGCGGGGGGGCCCGATCCACAGATACGCAGTATTTT.

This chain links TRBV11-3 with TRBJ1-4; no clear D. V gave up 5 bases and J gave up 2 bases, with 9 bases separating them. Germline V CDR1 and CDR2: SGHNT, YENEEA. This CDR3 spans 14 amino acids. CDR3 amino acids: CASSQDTTNEKLFF. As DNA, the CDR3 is TGTGCCAGCAGCCAAGACACGACTAATGAAAAACTGTTTTTT.

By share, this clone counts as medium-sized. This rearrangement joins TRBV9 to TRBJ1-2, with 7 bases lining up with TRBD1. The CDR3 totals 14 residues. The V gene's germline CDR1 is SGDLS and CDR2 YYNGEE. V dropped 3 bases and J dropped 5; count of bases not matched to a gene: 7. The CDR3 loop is CASSGQGVRYGYTF. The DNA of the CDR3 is TGTGCCAGCAGCGGACAGGGTGTTAGATATGGCTACACCTTC.

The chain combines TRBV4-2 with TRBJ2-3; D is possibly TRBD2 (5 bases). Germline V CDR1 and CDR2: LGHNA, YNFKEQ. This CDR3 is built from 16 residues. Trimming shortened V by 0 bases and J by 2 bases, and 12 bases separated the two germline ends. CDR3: CASSQERTSYTDTQYF. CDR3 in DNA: TGTGCCAGCAGCCAAGAGAGGACTTCTTACACAGATACGCAGTATTTT.

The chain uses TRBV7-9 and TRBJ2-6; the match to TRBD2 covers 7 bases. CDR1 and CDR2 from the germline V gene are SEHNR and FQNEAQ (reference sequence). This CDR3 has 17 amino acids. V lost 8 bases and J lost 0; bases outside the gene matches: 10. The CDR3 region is CASSLSGANSGANVLTF. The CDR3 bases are TGTGCCAGCTCCCTAAGCGGGGCGAACTCTGGGGCCAACGTCCTGACTTTC.

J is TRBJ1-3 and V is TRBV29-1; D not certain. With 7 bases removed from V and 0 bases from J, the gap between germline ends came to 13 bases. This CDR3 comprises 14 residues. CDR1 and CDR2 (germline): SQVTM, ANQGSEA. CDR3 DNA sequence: TGCAGCGCCTTTCTTCGGTCCTCTGGAAACACCATATATTTT. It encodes CSAFLRSSGNTIYF.

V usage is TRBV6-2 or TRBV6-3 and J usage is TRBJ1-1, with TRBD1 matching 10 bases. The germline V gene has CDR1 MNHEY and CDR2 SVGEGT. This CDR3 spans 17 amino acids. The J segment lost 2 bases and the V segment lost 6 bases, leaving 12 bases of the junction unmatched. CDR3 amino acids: CASSLLGQGYGNTEAFF. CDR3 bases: TGTGCCAGCAGCTTACTGGGACAGGGGTATGGAAACACTGAAGCTTTCTTT.

DNA for the CDR3: TGTGCCAGCAGTCCCCGGACTAGCGGATTCTACGAGCAGTACTTC. The encoded protein is CASSPRTSGFYEQYF. The chain joins TRBV6-5 to TRBJ2-7; 10 nucleotides align to TRBD2. The V gene's germline CDR1 is MNHEY and CDR2 SVGAGI. V shed 5 bases, J shed 3 bases, and the junction held 7 bases outside the gene matches. The CDR3 length is 15 residues.

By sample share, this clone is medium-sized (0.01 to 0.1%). CDR3 amino acids: CASSRDRGRTEAFF. DNA of the CDR3: TGTGCCAGCAGCAGGGACAGGGGGCGGACTGAAGCTTTCTTT. This rearrangement joins TRBV7-9 to TRBJ1-1, with 12 bases lining up with TRBD1. The J segment lost 5 bases and the V segment lost 5 bases, leaving 3 bases of the junction unmatched. Germline CDR1 is SEHNR and CDR2 is FQNEAQ (reference sequence). The CDR3 is made up of 14 amino acids.

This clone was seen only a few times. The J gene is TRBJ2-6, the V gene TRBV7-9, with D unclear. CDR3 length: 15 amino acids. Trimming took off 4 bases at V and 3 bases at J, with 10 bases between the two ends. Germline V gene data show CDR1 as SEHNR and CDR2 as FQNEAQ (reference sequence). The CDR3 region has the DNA TGTGCCAGCAGCTCCCTCTCATATGGGGCCAACGTCCTGACTTTC. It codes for CASSSLSYGANVLTF.

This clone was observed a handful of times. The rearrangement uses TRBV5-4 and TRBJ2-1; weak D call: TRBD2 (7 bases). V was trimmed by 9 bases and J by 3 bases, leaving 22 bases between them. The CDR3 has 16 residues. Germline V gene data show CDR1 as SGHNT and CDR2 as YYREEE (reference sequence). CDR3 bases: TGTGCCACTTGCTCTGGTGGGGGGGGCGACTACAATGAGCAGTTCTTC. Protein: CATCSGGGGDYNEQFF.

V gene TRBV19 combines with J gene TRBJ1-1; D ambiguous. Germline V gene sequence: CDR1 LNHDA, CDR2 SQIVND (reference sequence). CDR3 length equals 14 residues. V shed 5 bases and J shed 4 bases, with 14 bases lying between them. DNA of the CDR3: TGTGCCAGTAGTCCAGACCCCGCCGGCACTGAAGCTTTCTTT. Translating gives CASSPDPAGTEAFF.

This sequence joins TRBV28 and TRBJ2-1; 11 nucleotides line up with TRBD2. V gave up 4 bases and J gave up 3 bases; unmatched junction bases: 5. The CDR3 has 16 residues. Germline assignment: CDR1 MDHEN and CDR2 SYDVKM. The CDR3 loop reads CASSSLAGANYNEQFF. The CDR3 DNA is TGTGCCAGCAGTTCACTAGCGGGAGCTAACTACAATGAGCAGTTCTTC.

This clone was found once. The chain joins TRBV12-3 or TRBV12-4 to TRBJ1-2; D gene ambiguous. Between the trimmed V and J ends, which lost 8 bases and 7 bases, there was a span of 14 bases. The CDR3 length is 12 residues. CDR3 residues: CASGGVGFGYTF. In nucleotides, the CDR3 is TGTGCCAGCGGTGGGGTGGGGTTTGGCTACACCTTC.

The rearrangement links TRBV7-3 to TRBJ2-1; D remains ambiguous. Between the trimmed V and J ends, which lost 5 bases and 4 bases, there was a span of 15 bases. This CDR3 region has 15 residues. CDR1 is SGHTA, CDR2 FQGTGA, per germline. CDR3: CASSPNPISYNEQFF. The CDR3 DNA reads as TGTGCCAGCAGCCCCAATCCTATCAGTTACAATGAGCAGTTCTTC.

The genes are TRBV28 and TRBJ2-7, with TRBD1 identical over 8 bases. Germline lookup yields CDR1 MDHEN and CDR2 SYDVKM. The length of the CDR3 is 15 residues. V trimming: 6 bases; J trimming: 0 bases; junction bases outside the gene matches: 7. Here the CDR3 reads CASRKATGASYEQYF. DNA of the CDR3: TGTGCCAGCAGAAAAGCGACAGGGGCCTCCTACGAGCAGTACTTC.

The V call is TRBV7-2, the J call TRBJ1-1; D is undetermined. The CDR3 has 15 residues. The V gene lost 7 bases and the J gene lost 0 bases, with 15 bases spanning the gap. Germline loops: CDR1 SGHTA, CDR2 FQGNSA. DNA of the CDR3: TGTGCCAGCACCTCATGGCGCGATATGAACACTGAAGCTTTCTTT. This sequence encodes CASTSWRDMNTEAFF.

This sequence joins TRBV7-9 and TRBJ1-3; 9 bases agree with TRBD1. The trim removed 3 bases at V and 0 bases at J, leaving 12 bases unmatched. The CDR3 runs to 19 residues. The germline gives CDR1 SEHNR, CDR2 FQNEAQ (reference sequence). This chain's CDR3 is CASSLPGTGKMSSGNTIYF. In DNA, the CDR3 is TGTGCCAGCAGCTTGCCCGGGACAGGGAAAATGAGCTCTGGAAACACCATATATTTT.

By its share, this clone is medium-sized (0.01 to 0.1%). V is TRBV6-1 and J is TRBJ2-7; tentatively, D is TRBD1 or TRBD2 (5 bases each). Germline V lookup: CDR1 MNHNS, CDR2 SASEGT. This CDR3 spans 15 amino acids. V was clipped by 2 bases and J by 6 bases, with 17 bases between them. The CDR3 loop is CASSESFGTASEQYF. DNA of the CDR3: TGTGCCAGCAGTGAATCGTTCGGGACGGCCTCCGAGCAGTACTTC.

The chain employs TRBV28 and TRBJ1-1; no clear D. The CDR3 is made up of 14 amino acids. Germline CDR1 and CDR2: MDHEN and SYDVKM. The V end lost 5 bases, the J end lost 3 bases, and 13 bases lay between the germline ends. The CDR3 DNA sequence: TGTGCCAGCAGTCCCACTCTGGGGTACACTGAAGCTTTCTTT. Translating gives CASSPTLGYTEAFF.

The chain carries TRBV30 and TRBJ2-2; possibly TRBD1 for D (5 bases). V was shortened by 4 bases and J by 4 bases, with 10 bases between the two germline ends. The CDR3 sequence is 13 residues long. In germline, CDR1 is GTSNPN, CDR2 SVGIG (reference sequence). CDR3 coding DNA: TGTGCCTGGACTAGTCAGGGCACCGGGGAGCTGTTTTTT. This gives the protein CAWTSQGTGELFF. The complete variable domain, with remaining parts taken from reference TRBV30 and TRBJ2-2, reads SQTIHQWPATLVQPVGSPLSLECTVEGTSNPNLYWYRQAAGRGLQLLFYSVGIGQISSEVPQNLSASRPQDRQFILSSKKLLLSDSGFYLCAWTSQGTGELFFGEGSRLTVL.

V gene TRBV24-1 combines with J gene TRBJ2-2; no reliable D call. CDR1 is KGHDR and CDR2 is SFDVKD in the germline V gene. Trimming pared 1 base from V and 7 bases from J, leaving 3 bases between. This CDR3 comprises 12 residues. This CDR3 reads CATSDFDGELFF. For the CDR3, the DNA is TGTGCCACCAGTGATTTCGACGGGGAGCTGTTTTTT.

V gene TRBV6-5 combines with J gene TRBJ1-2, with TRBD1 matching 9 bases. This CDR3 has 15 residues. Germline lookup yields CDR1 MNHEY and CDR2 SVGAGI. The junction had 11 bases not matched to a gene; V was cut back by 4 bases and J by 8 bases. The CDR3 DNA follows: TGTGCCAGCAGTTTCGGACGCACAGGGGGCGGGGGCTACACCTTC. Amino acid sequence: CASSFGRTGGGGYTF.

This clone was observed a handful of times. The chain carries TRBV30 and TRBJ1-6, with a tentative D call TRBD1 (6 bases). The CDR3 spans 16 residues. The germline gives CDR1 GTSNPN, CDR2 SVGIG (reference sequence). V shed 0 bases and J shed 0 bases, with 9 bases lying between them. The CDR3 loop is CAWSVPDSSYNSPLHF. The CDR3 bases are TGTGCCTGGAGTGTGCCGGACAGCTCCTATAATTCACCCCTCCACTTT.

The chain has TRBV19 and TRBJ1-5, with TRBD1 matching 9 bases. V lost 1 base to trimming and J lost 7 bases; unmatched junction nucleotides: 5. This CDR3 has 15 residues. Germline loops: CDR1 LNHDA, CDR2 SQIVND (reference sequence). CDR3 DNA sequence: TGTGCCAGTAGTATAGTCGACAGGGGGGACCAGCCCCAGCATTTT. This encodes CASSIVDRGDQPQHF.

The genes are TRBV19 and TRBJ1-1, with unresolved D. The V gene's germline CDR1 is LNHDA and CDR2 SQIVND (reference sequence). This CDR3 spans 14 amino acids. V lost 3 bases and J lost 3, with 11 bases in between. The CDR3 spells CASSILAGDTEAFF. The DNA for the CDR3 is TGTGCCAGTAGTATTCTAGCCGGGGACACTGAAGCTTTCTTT.

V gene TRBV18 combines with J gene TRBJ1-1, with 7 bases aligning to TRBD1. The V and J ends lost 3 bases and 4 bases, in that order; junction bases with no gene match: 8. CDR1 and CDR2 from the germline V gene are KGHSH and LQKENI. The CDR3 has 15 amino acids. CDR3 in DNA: TGTGCCAGCTCACCTGGGACAGACTATACCACTGAAGCTTTCTTT. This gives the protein CASSPGTDYTTEAFF. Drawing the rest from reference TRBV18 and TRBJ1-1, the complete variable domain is NAGVMQNPRHLVRRRGQEARLRCSPMKGHSHVYWYRQLPEEGLKFMVYLQKENIIDESGMPKERFSAEFPKEGPSILRIQQVVRGDSAAYFCASSPGTDYTTEAFFGQGTRLTVV.

This CDR3 is CASSTTGRGRGNTIYF. The CDR3 DNA is TGTGCCAGCAGCACGACAGGACGTGGGAGAGGAAACACCATATATTTT. The chain couples TRBV11-1 to TRBJ1-3; D might be TRBD1 (6 bases). The CDR3 spans 16 residues. Per the germline V gene, CDR1 is SGHAT and CDR2 is FQDESV (reference sequence). Trimming removed 5 bases at V and 4 bases at J, with 18 bases between. Full variable domain (missing parts from reference TRBV11-1 and TRBJ1-3): EAEVAQSPRYKITEKSQAVAFWCDPISGHATLYWYRQILGQGPELLVQFQDESVVDDSQLPKDRFSAERLKGVDSTLKIQPAELGDSAMYLCASSTTGRGRGNTIYFGEGSWLTVV.